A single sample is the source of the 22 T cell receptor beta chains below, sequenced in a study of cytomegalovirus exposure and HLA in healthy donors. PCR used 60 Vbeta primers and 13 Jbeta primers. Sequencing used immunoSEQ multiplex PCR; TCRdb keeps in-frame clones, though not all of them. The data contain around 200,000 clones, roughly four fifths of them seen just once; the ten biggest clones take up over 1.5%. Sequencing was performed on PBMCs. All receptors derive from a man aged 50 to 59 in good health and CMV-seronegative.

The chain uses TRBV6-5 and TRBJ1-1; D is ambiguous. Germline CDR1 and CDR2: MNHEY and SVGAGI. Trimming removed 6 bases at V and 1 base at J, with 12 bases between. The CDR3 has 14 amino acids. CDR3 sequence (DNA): TGTGCCAGCAGGGAACGACGGGAGAACACTGAAGCTTTCTTT. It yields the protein CASRERRENTEAFF.

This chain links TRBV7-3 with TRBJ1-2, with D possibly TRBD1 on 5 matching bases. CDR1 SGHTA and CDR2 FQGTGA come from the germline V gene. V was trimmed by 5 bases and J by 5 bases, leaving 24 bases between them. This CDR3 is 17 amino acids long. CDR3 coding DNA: TGTGCCAGCAGCGCGGCGGGATTAACAGGATTGGGGTATGGCTACACCTTC. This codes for CASSAAGLTGLGYGYTF.

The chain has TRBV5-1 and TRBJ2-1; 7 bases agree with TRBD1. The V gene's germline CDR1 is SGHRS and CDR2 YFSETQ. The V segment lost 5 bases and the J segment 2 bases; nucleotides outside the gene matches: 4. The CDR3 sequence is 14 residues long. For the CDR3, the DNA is TGCGCCAGCAGGGGGCAGGGGGCCTACAATGAGCAGTTCTTC. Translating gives CASRGQGAYNEQFF.

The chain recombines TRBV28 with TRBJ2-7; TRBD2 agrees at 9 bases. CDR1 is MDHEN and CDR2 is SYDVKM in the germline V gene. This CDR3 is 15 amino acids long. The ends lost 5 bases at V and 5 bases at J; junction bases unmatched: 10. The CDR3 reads CASSRPVGGRDEQYF. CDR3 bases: TGTGCCAGCAGTCGCCCGGTAGGCGGGAGGGACGAGCAGTACTTC.

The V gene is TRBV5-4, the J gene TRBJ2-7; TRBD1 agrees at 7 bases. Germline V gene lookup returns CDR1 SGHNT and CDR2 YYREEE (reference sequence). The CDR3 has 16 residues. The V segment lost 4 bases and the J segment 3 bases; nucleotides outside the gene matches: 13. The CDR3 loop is CASSLGPTGVSYEQYF. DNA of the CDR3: TGTGCCAGCAGCCTGGGGCCCACAGGGGTAAGCTACGAGCAGTACTTC.

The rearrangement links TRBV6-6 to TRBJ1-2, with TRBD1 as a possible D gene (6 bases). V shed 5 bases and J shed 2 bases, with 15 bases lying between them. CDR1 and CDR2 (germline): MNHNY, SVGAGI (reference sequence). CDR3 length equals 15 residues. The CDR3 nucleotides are TGTGCCAGCAGTGCCTCCGGGACACAAAACTATGGCTACACCTTC. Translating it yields CASSASGTQNYGYTF.

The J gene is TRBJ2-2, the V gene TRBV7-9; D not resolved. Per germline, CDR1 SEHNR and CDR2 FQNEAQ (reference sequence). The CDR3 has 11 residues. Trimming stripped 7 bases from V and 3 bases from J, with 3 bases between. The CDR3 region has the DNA TGTGCCAGCACGGACACCGGGGAGCTGTTTTTT. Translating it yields CASTDTGELFF.

Written as DNA, the CDR3 is TGCGCCAGCAGCCAAGATGGGTCTAGCGGTTGGGGGGAGCAGTTCTTC. Its protein is CASSQDGSSGWGEQFF. The V and J genes are TRBV4-3 and TRBJ2-1; 7 bases map to TRBD2. With V trimmed by 0 bases and J by 10 bases, 12 bases remained unmatched. Germline V gives CDR1 LGHNA, CDR2 YSLEER. The CDR3 runs 16 residues.

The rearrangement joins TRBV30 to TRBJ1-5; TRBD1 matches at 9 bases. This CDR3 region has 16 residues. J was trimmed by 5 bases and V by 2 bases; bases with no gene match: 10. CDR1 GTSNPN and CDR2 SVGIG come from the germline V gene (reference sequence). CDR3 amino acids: CAWSPSYDRGYQPQHF. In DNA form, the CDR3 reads TGTGCCTGGAGTCCCTCCTACGACAGGGGGTATCAGCCCCAGCATTTT.

DNA of the CDR3: TGTGCCAGCTCTCCCGGAGAGCCGGGGGGCTACACCTTC. It codes for CASSPGEPGGYTF. The chain recombines TRBV18 with TRBJ1-2, with D unresolved. Trimming left V 6 bases short and J 8 bases short, with 16 bases between. This CDR3 has 13 amino acids. CDR1 is KGHSH, CDR2 LQKENI, per germline.

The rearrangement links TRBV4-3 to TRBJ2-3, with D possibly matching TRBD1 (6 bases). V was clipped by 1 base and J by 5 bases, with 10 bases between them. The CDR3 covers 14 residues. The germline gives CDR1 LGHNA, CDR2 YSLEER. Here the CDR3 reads CASSQGRGGDTQYF. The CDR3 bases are TGCGCCAGCAGCCAAGGCAGGGGCGGAGATACGCAGTATTTT.

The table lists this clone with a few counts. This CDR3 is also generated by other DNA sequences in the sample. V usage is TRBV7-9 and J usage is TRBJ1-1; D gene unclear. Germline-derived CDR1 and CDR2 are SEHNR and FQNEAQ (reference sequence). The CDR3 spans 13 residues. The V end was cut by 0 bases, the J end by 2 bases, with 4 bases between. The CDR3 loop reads CASSLALNTEAFF. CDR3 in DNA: TGTGCCAGCAGCTTAGCGCTAAACACTGAAGCTTTCTTT.

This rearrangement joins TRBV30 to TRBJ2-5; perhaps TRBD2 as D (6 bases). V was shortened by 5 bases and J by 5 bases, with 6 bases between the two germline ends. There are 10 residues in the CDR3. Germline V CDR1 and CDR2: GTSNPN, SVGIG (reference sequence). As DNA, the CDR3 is TGTGCCTGGGGGGGGGAGACCCAGTACTTC. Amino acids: CAWGGETQYF.

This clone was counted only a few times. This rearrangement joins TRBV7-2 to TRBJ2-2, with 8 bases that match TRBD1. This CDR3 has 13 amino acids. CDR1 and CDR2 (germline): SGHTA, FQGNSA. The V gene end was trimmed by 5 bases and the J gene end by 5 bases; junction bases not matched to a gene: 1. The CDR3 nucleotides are TGTGCCAGCAGCCGACAGGGGACCGGGGAGCTGTTTTTT. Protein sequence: CASSRQGTGELFF.

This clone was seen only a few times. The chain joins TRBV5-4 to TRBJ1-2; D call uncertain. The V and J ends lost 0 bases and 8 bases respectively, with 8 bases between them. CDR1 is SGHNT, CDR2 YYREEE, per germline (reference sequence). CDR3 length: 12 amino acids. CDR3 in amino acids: CASSLAGGGYTF. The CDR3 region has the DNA TGTGCCAGCAGCTTGGCGGGTGGGGGCTACACCTTC.

CDR3 nucleotide sequence: TGTGCCAGCTCACCACCGGGTCAGGGCTACACCGGGGAGCTGTTTTTT. It is translated as CASSPPGQGYTGELFF. The chain employs TRBV18 and TRBJ2-2; D is perhaps TRBD1 (5 bases). Germline V CDR1 and CDR2: KGHSH, LQKENI. With 0 bases removed from V and 3 bases from J, the gap between germline ends came to 11 bases. The CDR3 runs to 16 residues.

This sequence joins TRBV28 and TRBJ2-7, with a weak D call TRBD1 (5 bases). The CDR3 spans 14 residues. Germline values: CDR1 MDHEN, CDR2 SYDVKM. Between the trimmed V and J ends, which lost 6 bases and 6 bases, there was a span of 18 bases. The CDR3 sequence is CASRNAIQGSEQYF. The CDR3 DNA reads TGTGCCAGCAGAAACGCTATCCAGGGTAGCGAGCAGTACTTC. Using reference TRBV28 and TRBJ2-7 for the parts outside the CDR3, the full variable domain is DVKVTQSSRYLVKRTGEKVFLECVQDMDHENMFWYRQDPGLGLRLIYFSYDVKMKEKGDIPEGYSVSREKKERFSLILESASTNQTSMYLCASRNAIQGSEQYFGPGTRLTVT.

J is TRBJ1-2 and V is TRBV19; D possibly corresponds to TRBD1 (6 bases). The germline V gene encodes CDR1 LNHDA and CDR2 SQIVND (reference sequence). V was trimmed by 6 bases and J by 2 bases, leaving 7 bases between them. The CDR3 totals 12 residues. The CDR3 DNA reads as TGTGCCAGTAGGGACAGCAACTATGGCTACACCTTC. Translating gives CASRDSNYGYTF.

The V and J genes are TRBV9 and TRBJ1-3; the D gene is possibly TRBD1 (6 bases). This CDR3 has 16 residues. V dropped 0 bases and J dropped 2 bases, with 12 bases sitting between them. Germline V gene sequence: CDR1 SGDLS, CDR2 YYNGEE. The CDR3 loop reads CASSVGTGRTGNTIYF. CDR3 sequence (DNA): TGTGCCAGCAGCGTAGGAACAGGGCGAACTGGAAACACCATATATTTT.

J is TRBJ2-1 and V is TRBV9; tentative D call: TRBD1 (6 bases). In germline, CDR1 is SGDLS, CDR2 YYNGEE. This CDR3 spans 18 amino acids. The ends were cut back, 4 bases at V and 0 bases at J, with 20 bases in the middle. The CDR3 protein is CASSTSTLRGSSYNEQFF. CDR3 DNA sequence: TGTGCCAGCAGCACCTCCACACTTAGGGGGAGCTCCTACAATGAGCAGTTCTTC. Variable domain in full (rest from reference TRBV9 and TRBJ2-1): DSGVTQTPKHLITATGQRVTLRCSPRSGDLSVYWYQQSLDQGLQFLIQYYNGEERAKGNILERFSAQQFPDLHSELNLSSLELGDSALYFCASSTSTLRGSSYNEQFFGPGTRLTVL.

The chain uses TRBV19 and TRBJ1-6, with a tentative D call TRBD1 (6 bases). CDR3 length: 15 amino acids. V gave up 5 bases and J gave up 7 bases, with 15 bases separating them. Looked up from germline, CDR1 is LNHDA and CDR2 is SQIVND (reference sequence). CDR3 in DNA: TGTGCCAGTAGTCCAGGGGAGTCGGGCAATTCACCCCTCCACTTT. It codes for CASSPGESGNSPLHF.

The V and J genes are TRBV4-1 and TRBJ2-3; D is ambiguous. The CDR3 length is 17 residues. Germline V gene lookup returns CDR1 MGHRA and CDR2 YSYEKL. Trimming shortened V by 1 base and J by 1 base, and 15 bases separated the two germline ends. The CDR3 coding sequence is TGCGCCAGCAGCCAAGGAGGTCACGGCGGCCGCACAGATACGCAGTATTTT. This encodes CASSQGGHGGRTDTQYF.